What follows are 8 T cell receptor beta chains derived from one specimen sequenced in a study of metastatic and nonmetastatic thyroid tumors. TCRdb re-called clones from the PCR reads using MiXCR. The data show about 30,000 clones, about 25% seen once. Nobody among the patients had been given any treatment before thyroid surgery. Sequencing used blood. The receptor set was obtained from a female donor with papillary thyroid cancer or a benign thyroid nodule (not recorded which). Some clones in this sample may be carry-over from other donors' samples.

Comment on this clone: This is likely a read error, given that the CDR3 carries no conserved phenylalanine or tryptophan at its end. V gene TRBV10-3 combines with J gene TRBJ2-1; TRBD2 matches 10 bases. The germline gives CDR1 ENHRY, CDR2 SYGVKD. V gave up 4 bases and J gave up 12 bases; unmatched junction bases: 9. The CDR3 has 14 residues. CDR3 protein: CAISGLAGEVGQFS. CDR3 DNA: TGTGCCATCAGTGGGCTAGCGGGAGAAGTTGGGCAGTTCTCC.

Comments on this clone: The junction does not match germline at one end; this may be a read error. The chain is built from TRBV7-8 and TRBJ2-1; D is ambiguous. Germline lookup yields CDR1 SGHVS and CDR2 FQNEAQ. The CDR3 covers 15 residues. The CDR3 DNA reads as TGTGTCAGCATCCCCACCGGTACTACCTCACGGGAGCAGTTCTTC. This sequence encodes CVSIPTGTTSREQFF.

At least ten counts were recorded for this clone. This chain links TRBV11-2 with TRBJ1-4; TRBD1 aligns across 9 bases. The germline V gene has CDR1 SGHAT and CDR2 FQNNGV. The CDR3 contains 15 residues. The V and J ends lost 1 base and 4 bases, in that order; junction bases with no gene match: 1. CDR3 amino acids: CASSLGDRDNEKLFF. The CDR3 DNA reads TGTGCCAGCAGCTTAGGGGACAGGGATAATGAAAAACTGTTTTTT. The complete variable domain, with remaining parts taken from reference TRBV11-2 and TRBJ1-4, reads EAGVAQSPRYKIIEKRQSVAFWCNPISGHATLYWYQQILGQGPKLLIQFQNNGVVDDSQLPKDRFSAERLKGVDSTLKIQPAKLEDSAVYLCASSLGDRDNEKLFFGSGTQLSVL.

On this clone itself: A read error may account for a junction end that differs from germline. The V and J genes are TRBV7-9 and TRBJ2-3, with 8 bases identical to TRBD1. CDR1 and CDR2 (germline): SEHNR, FQNEAQ (reference sequence). CDR3 length: 13 residues. The chain's CDR3 is CASSLAPTGVLRF. The DNA for the CDR3 is TGTGCCAGCAGCTTAGCTCCGACAGGGGTCCTCCGTTTT.

Many counts were recorded for this clone. This chain connects TRBV7-9 to TRBJ1-2; no definite D call. In germline, CDR1 is SEHNR, CDR2 FQNEAQ (reference sequence). This CDR3 spans 13 amino acids. V lost 0 bases and J lost 6, with 8 bases in between. DNA of the CDR3: TGTGCCAGCAGCTTAGCTGACACAGATGGCTACACCTTC. As protein: CASSLADTDGYTF. Combining the CDR3 with reference TRBV7-9 and TRBJ1-2 gives the whole variable domain DTGVSQNPRHKITKRGQNVTFRCDPISEHNRLYWYRQTLGQGPEFLTYFQNEAQLEKSRLLSDRFSAERPKGSFSTLEIQRTEQGDSAMYLCASSLADTDGYTFGSGTRLTVV.

This clone was seen repeatedly, ten times or more. The chain couples TRBV20-1 to TRBJ2-1, with 7 positions matching TRBD2. V was pared by 4 bases and J by 0 bases, with 9 bases of the junction left unmatched. CDR3 length equals 16 residues. CDR1 and CDR2 from the germline V gene are DFQATT and SNEGSKA (reference sequence). CDR3 sequence reads: CSAKPSLAYSYNEQFF. CDR3 nucleotide sequence: TGCAGTGCTAAACCCTCACTAGCGTACTCCTACAATGAGCAGTTCTTC.

This clone was observed at least ten times. The gene calls are TRBV7-2 and TRBJ1-3; D unclear. V dropped 3 bases and J dropped 3 bases, with 9 bases sitting between them. Germline loops: CDR1 SGHTA, CDR2 FQGNSA. The CDR3 spans 14 residues. CDR3 DNA sequence: TGTGCCAGCAGCTTTGGACGGGTTGGAAACACCATATATTTT. Residues: CASSFGRVGNTIYF.

CDR3 region: CASSVAVSGNEQFF. The CDR3 DNA is TGTGCCAGCAGCGTAGCGGTTAGCGGGAATGAGCAGTTCTTC. The rearrangement links TRBV9 to TRBJ2-1; 7 bases fit TRBD2. This CDR3 contains 14 residues. Germline V gene lookup returns CDR1 SGDLS and CDR2 YYNGEE. The J segment lost 7 bases and the V segment lost 0 bases, leaving 4 bases of the junction unmatched.